This T cell receptor beta chain stems from a study of blood T cells in healthy people across ages. The overall study: With template switching, about one barcoded beta molecule was captured per two T cells.

As regards this clonotype: Its matching antigen is unknown.

The authors ran a second PCR of roughly 6 to 12 cycles using a sample-barcoded 5' primer and a J-beta primer mix. A single record per CDR3 protein comes from TCRdb applying MiXCR to the 5' RACE reads. The sample yields some 920,000 distinct CDR3 sequences, just over 50% seen once. Study-level points and caveats: Estimates of diversity drawn from one million T cells were considered underestimates.

The CDR3 has 11 residues. Trimming stripped 7 bases from V and 0 bases from J, with 3 bases between. The V gene's germline CDR1 is DFQATT and CDR2 SNEGSKA (reference sequence). This sequence joins TRBV20-1 and TRBJ2-2; D is ambiguous. Sequences were obtained from blood. This clonotype originated in a woman aged 55-75 years in good health. Here the CDR3 reads CSGSNTGELFF. CDR3 in DNA: TGCAGTGGTTCGAACACCGGGGAGCTGTTTTTT.